The TCR beta chain under discussion was sequenced for a study of beta chain features in type 1 diabetes. Across the whole study: Patients were similar to healthy donors in age and gender (as well as in cell yields).

General study findings and limits: All four CD4+ subsets of Type 1 diabetes patients contained TCRB CDR3s that were moderately but significantly shorter. Patients with type 1 diabetes carried fewer insertions and had more deletions at their VDJ junctions. PCR might preferentially amplify shorter templates, equally in patients and controls.

Only a few counts were recorded for this clone. Its specificity is not known. The CDR3 length is 19 residues. CDR1 is MGHRA, CDR2 YSYEKL, per germline. Trimming removed 6 bases at V and 0 bases at J, with 23 bases between. Every bit of the isolated RNA underwent reverse transcription, so sequencing read expressed TCRB transcripts. Samples of naive, central memory and regulatory T cells yielded a mean of around 3.4 million reads. Repertoires were generated with immunoSEQ multiplex PCR, while TCRdb's copy carries only in-frame clones and drops some. There are more than 100,000 clones in the sample; under 30% occur only once, and about 0.49% lies in the top ten.

The rearrangement links TRBV4-1 to TRBJ1-4; TRBD1 might be the D (5 bases). This TCR derives from a woman under 30 with type 1 diabetes. The sequenced sample consisted of central memory CD4+ T cells from blood. CDR3 sequence: CASSRPGLRSLATNEKLFF. The CDR3 DNA sequence: TGCGCCAGCAGTCGACCGGGACTCCGATCACTCGCAACTAATGAAAAACTGTTTTTT.